This entry lists 25 T cell receptor beta chains sequenced from one sample in a study of cytomegalovirus exposure and HLA in healthy donors. Primers included in the PCR were 60 Vbeta and 13 Jbeta primers. Only in-frame clones appear in the TCRdb table, and some are missing; sequencing was by immunoSEQ multiplex PCR. Of tens of thousands of clones listed, around 72% are singletons. The sequenced sample consisted of PBMCs. These receptors all come from a woman aged 40 to 49 in good health and CMV-seropositive.

This clone has just one count. The CDR3 is CASSLFIGTGGGRLFF. CDR3 sequence (DNA): TGTGCCAGCAGTTTATTCATTGGGACAGGGGGCGGCAGACTGTTTTTT. This chain connects TRBV27 to TRBJ1-4, with 12 bases fitting TRBD1. The CDR3 contains 16 residues. V dropped 1 base and J dropped 13; count of bases not matched to a gene: 10. The V gene's germline CDR1 is MNHEY and CDR2 SMNVEV (reference sequence).

The V gene is TRBV6-6, the J gene TRBJ2-2; 9 nucleotides match TRBD2. Losses at the gene ends were 6 bases for V and 2 bases for J; bases not matched to a gene: 1. The CDR3 is 14 residues long. Germline CDR1 is MNHNY and CDR2 is SVGAGI (reference sequence). The CDR3 DNA reads TGTGCCAGCAGGACTAGCGGAAACACCGGGGAGCTGTTTTTT. Amino acid sequence: CASRTSGNTGELFF.

J is TRBJ2-7 and V is TRBV11-2, with D possibly being TRBD2 (6 bases). The CDR3 contains 13 residues. With 1 base removed from V and 8 bases from J, the gap between germline ends came to 12 bases. In germline, CDR1 is SGHAT, CDR2 FQNNGV. CDR3 amino acids: CASSLAGVEQQYF. Written as DNA, the CDR3 is TGTGCCAGCAGCTTAGCGGGAGTAGAACAGCAGTACTTC.

This clone has a handful of counts. This chain uses TRBV7-2 with TRBJ1-1; TRBD1 aligns across 7 bases. This CDR3 has 15 residues. V gave up 0 bases and J gave up 7 bases; unmatched junction bases: 8. The germline V gene encodes CDR1 SGHTA and CDR2 FQGNSA. This CDR3 is CASSLAFRGVSEAFF. The DNA for the CDR3 is TGTGCCAGCAGCTTAGCGTTCAGGGGGGTAAGTGAAGCTTTCTTT.

The chain recombines TRBV4-2 with TRBJ1-6; TRBD1 agrees at 7 bases. CDR1 LGHNA and CDR2 YNFKEQ come from the germline V gene. With V trimmed by 4 bases and J by 5 bases, 2 bases remained unmatched. CDR3 length: 14 amino acids. Written as DNA, the CDR3 is TGTGCCAGCAGCCCGGACAGGAATAATTCACCCCTCCACTTT. This codes for CASSPDRNNSPLHF.

The chain uses TRBV18 and TRBJ2-6; TRBD1 might be the D (6 bases). V lost 2 bases, J lost 1 base, and 12 bases lay in between. Germline CDR1 and CDR2: KGHSH and LQKENI. This CDR3 comprises 17 residues. CDR3 coding DNA: TGTGCCAGCTCACCAGGAACAGGGTCATCTGGGGCCAACGTCCTGACTTTC. The encoded protein is CASSPGTGSSGANVLTF.

The rearrangement joins TRBV15 to TRBJ2-5; 7 bases map to TRBD2. CDR3 length: 16 amino acids. V was clipped by 0 bases and J by 5 bases; unmatched bases: 9. Per germline, CDR1 LNHNV and CDR2 YYDKDF (reference sequence). The CDR3 DNA follows: TGTGCCACCAGCAGAGATTTGGGGCTCGGGGGGGAGACCCAGTACTTC. Amino acids: CATSRDLGLGGETQYF.

The CDR3 coding sequence is TGTGCCACCAGCAGAGAAGCCGGGAATAACTATGGCTACACCTTC. As protein: CATSREAGNNYGYTF. The rearrangement links TRBV15 to TRBJ1-2; D is ambiguous. Trimming took 0 bases from V and 1 from J, leaving 9 bases between them. The germline CDR1 and CDR2 sequences are LNHNV and YYDKDF (reference sequence). CDR3 length equals 15 residues.

The chain carries TRBV6-6 and TRBJ2-5; the D gene is possibly TRBD2 (5 bases). The CDR3 contains 14 residues. Germline V CDR1 and CDR2: MNHNY, SVGAGI (reference sequence). V gave up 7 bases and J gave up 1 base, with 13 bases separating them. The CDR3 coding sequence is TGTGCCAGCAAAACGGCGGCGGGCCAAGAGACCCAGTACTTC. This gives the protein CASKTAAGQETQYF.

The chain combines TRBV5-1 with TRBJ1-1; D may be TRBD1 (6 bases). CDR1 and CDR2 (germline): SGHRS, YFSETQ. The CDR3 consists of 22 residues. Trimming cost V 0 bases and J 1 base, with 31 bases left between them. CDR3 loop: CASSLGLLSGVGSNGTNTEAFF. The CDR3 DNA reads as TGCGCCAGCAGCTTGGGGCTGTTGTCAGGGGTTGGATCTAATGGAACGAACACTGAAGCTTTCTTT.

The chain links TRBV9 to TRBJ2-5, with 8 nucleotides matching TRBD2. V lost 1 base to trimming and J lost 1 base; unmatched junction nucleotides: 3. CDR1 and CDR2 (germline): SGDLS, YYNGEE. The CDR3 consists of 15 residues. The CDR3 DNA reads as TGTGCCAGCAGCGTACTCGGGGGGGTCCAAGAGACCCAGTACTTC. Translating gives CASSVLGGVQETQYF. Together with reference TRBV9 and TRBJ2-5, the CDR3 gives the full variable domain: DSGVTQTPKHLITATGQRVTLRCSPRSGDLSVYWYQQSLDQGLQFLIQYYNGEERAKGNILERFSAQQFPDLHSELNLSSLELGDSALYFCASSVLGGVQETQYFGPGTRLLVL.

The CDR3 nucleotides read TGTGCCAGCAGCCCAGGGGGTTTTGATACGCAGTATTTT. It translates to CASSPGGFDTQYF. The chain has TRBV5-6 and TRBJ2-3, with TRBD1 matching 7 bases. This CDR3 is built from 13 residues. Germline lookup yields CDR1 SGHDT and CDR2 YYEEEE. Trimming took 4 bases from V and 6 from J; bases not matched to a gene: 5.

The chain uses TRBV6-5 and TRBJ2-7, with a possible D match to TRBD1 (5 bases). The CDR3 totals 15 residues. Germline values: CDR1 MNHEY, CDR2 SVGAGI. V dropped 0 bases and J dropped 0 bases, with 9 bases sitting between them. The CDR3 here is CASSYSQGVSYEQYF. DNA for the CDR3: TGTGCCAGCAGTTACTCGCAGGGTGTCTCCTACGAGCAGTACTTC.

The chain combines TRBV27 with TRBJ2-5, with 7 nucleotides matching TRBD2. CDR1 is MNHEY, CDR2 SMNVEV, per germline (reference sequence). The CDR3 consists of 15 residues. The V segment lost 3 bases and the J segment 5 bases; nucleotides outside the gene matches: 9. CDR3 sequence reads: CASSLGGSGLETQYF. The DNA for the CDR3 is TGTGCCAGCAGTTTGGGCGGGAGTGGGTTGGAGACCCAGTACTTC.

J is TRBJ1-1 and V is TRBV5-6, with D perhaps matching TRBD1 (5 bases). Trimming removed 5 bases from V and 0 bases from J, with 17 bases in between. This CDR3 spans 16 amino acids. Per germline, CDR1 SGHDT and CDR2 YYEEEE. The CDR3 nucleotides read TGTGCCAGCAGGGCGTGGGGACTCCGGGTGAACACTGAAGCTTTCTTT. Protein: CASRAWGLRVNTEAFF.

The V gene is TRBV7-3, the J gene TRBJ2-1; the match to TRBD2 covers 8 bases. Trimming removed 4 bases from V and 2 bases from J; junction bases left unmatched: 7. Germline values: CDR1 SGHTA, CDR2 FQGTGA. This CDR3 contains 16 residues. CDR3 sequence: CASSSQAGVTYNEQFF. DNA for the CDR3: TGTGCCAGCAGCTCCCAAGCGGGGGTCACCTACAATGAGCAGTTCTTC.

The chain recombines TRBV30 with TRBJ2-2; D is unresolved. Trimming pared 5 bases from V and 0 bases from J, leaving 10 bases between. The CDR3 consists of 14 residues. Germline loops: CDR1 GTSNPN, CDR2 SVGIG (reference sequence). CDR3 DNA sequence: TGTGCCTGGCTATCACGGTCGAACACCGGGGAGCTGTTTTTT. Amino acids: CAWLSRSNTGELFF.

The chain employs TRBV10-3 and TRBJ1-5; D unclear. Trimming shortened V by 4 bases and J by 0 bases, and 7 bases separated the two germline ends. Germline CDR1 ENHRY, CDR2 SYGVKD. There are 14 residues in the CDR3. Written as DNA, the CDR3 is TGTGCCATCAGTGGAGCCGATAGCAATCAGCCCCAGCATTTT. Encoded protein: CAISGADSNQPQHF.

J is TRBJ2-7 and V is TRBV5-4, with TRBD1 matching 7 bases. Germline V CDR1 and CDR2: SGHNT, YYREEE (reference sequence). V gave up 6 bases and J gave up 6 bases; unmatched junction bases: 12. This CDR3 is 14 amino acids long. CDR3 sequence reads: CASNDRQGFGEQYF. CDR3 bases: TGTGCCAGCAACGACCGACAGGGTTTCGGCGAGCAGTACTTC.

This clone was picked up a small number of times. The rearrangement uses TRBV25-1 and TRBJ1-5; D uncertain. V lost 5 bases and J lost 0, with 11 bases in between. The CDR3 spans 15 residues. Germline V gene sequence: CDR1 MGHDK, CDR2 SYGVNS. CDR3 amino acids: CASSPEGTSNQPQHF. The CDR3 nucleotides read TGTGCCAGCAGTCCCGAGGGCACTAGCAATCAGCCCCAGCATTTT.

The rearrangement uses TRBV4-3 and TRBJ2-3; possibly TRBD2 for D (5 bases). Trimming removed 4 bases at V and 1 base at J, with 9 bases between. There are 14 residues in the CDR3. The V gene's germline CDR1 is LGHNA and CDR2 YSLEER. The CDR3 loop reads CASSPSGGTDTQYF. CDR3 in DNA: TGCGCCAGCAGCCCCTCCGGGGGCACAGATACGCAGTATTTT.

The chain has TRBV30 and TRBJ2-7; 9 bases fit TRBD2. Germline assignment: CDR1 GTSNPN and CDR2 SVGIG (reference sequence). The length of the CDR3 is 13 residues. V lost 4 bases and J lost 3; bases outside the gene matches: 4. CDR3 sequence: CAWNSGGVYEQYF. CDR3 DNA sequence: TGTGCCTGGAATAGCGGGGGAGTCTACGAGCAGTACTTC.

J is TRBJ2-7 and V is TRBV7-2, with 12 bases matching TRBD1. Unmatched junction bases numbered 3, after V lost 5 bases and J lost 7 bases. This CDR3 spans 13 amino acids. The germline V gene has CDR1 SGHTA and CDR2 FQGNSA. The CDR3 reads CASSTGQGAEQYF. DNA of the CDR3: TGTGCCAGCAGCACGGGACAGGGGGCGGAGCAGTACTTC.

The chain has TRBV6-4 and TRBJ2-3; 14 nucleotides line up with TRBD2. The germline gives CDR1 MRHNA, CDR2 SNTAGT. V lost 4 bases to trimming and J lost 4 bases; unmatched junction nucleotides: 1. The CDR3 consists of 15 residues. The CDR3 protein is CASSAGLAGADTQYF. As DNA, the CDR3 is TGTGCCAGCAGTGCGGGACTAGCGGGAGCAGATACGCAGTATTTT.

This chain joins TRBV2 and TRBJ2-3; TRBD2 matches 11 bases. CDR1 is SNHLY and CDR2 is FYNNEI in the germline V gene. Losses at the gene ends were 6 bases for V and 8 bases for J; bases not matched to a gene: 4. This CDR3 spans 13 amino acids. CDR3: CASRGTSGGTQYF. CDR3 in DNA: TGTGCCAGCAGAGGGACTAGCGGAGGTACGCAGTATTTT.